Ten or more counts support the clone carrying this T cell receptor (beta chain). Antigen unknown. This sample was included in a study of response to subunit inactivated influenza vaccine. Notes on the study in general: It was suggested by the authors that few new T cells are recruited by each seasonal influenza vaccination.

TCRdb passed the RT-PCR reads through MiXCR, listing each CDR3 protein once. The table has around 300,000 distinct CDR3 sequences, approximately 20% seen once. Germline-derived CDR1 and CDR2 are MGHRA and YSYEKL. The germline V and J ends were trimmed by 1 base and 7 bases, with 11 bases remaining between them. The CDR3 loop spans 15 amino acids. The genes are TRBV4-1 and TRBJ1-6; D uncertain. This sample comprised PBMCs from blood, obtained approximately 22 months after vaccination. This receptor was obtained from a man aged 50 to 69 who received an inactivated influenza vaccine. The CDR3 nucleotides read TGCGCCAGCAGCCAAGGACAAGTAGGAAATTCACCCCTCCACTTT. Protein: CASSQGQVGNSPLHF.